The 30 T cell receptor beta chains below come from one sample, sequenced in a study of T cells in Graves' hyperthyroidism and ophthalmopathy. TCR beta CDR3 regions were amplified from RNA. The TCR CDR3 was amplified in a first-round RT-PCR using the HTBI primer set. TCRdb re-called the multiplex PCR reads with MiXCR, one entry per CDR3 protein. The sample consists of 90,000 to 120,000 distinct CDR3 sequences, 15% to 20% of them appearing once. The sample consisted of blood. These TCRs come from a woman aged 45-59 years with Graves' hyperthyroidism.

The rearrangement uses TRBV11-2 and TRBJ1-6; D remains ambiguous. The CDR3 contains 13 residues. Germline V gene lookup returns CDR1 SGHAT and CDR2 FQNNGV. The V gene lost 0 bases and the J gene lost 9 bases, with 6 bases spanning the gap. CDR3 DNA sequence: TGTGCCAGCAGCTTAGAACATAGTTCACCCCTCCACTTT. Its translation is CASSLEHSSPLHF.

This clonotype occurred many times. The chain couples TRBV28 to TRBJ2-5; TRBD1 is a possible D gene (6 bases). Deletions cut 2 bases from V and 2 bases from J, with 9 bases between. This CDR3 has 14 residues. CDR1 and CDR2 from the germline V gene are MDHEN and SYDVKM. CDR3 sequence (DNA): TGTGCCAGCAGTTTACAGGGGCAGCAAGAGACCCAGTACTTC. Residues: CASSLQGQQETQYF. Full variable domain (rest looked up from reference TRBV28 and TRBJ2-5): DVKVTQSSRYLVKRTGEKVFLECVQDMDHENMFWYRQDPGLGLRLIYFSYDVKMKEKGDIPEGYSVSREKKERFSLILESASTNQTSMYLCASSLQGQQETQYFGPGTRLLVL.

This clonotype has ten or more counts. The V gene is TRBV30, the J gene TRBJ1-5; 7 positions match TRBD1. The CDR3 is 15 residues long. Germline CDR1 GTSNPN, CDR2 SVGIG (reference sequence). After removal of 2 bases from V and 3 bases from J, the junction contained 7 bases not matched to a gene. The CDR3 DNA reads TGTGCCTGGAGTCCCTTGGACAGGACCAATCAGCCCCAGCATTTT. Translation gives CAWSPLDRTNQPQHF.

At least ten counts were recorded for this clonotype. Here the CDR3 reads CATTKDSNYEQYF. In nucleotides, the CDR3 is TGTGCCACCACAAAGGACAGTAACTACGAGCAGTACTTC. The gene calls are TRBV6-1 and TRBJ2-7; D perhaps matches TRBD1 (6 bases). The CDR3 spans 13 residues. Trimming took 10 bases from V and 3 from J, leaving 16 bases between them. Germline V gives CDR1 MNHNS, CDR2 SASEGT.

This clonotype was seen ten or more times. The chain has TRBV27 and TRBJ2-1; TRBD2 agrees at 11 bases. The germline CDR1 and CDR2 sequences are MNHEY and SMNVEV (reference sequence). With V trimmed by 5 bases and J by 9 bases, 9 bases remained unmatched. The CDR3 totals 15 residues. DNA for the CDR3: TGTGCCAGCAGTCCGGCTAGCGGGAGGAGGGGTGAGCAGTTCTTC. Translated, it gives CASSPASGRRGEQFF.

This clonotype showed up just a few times. The chain couples TRBV19 to TRBJ1-1; D ambiguous. This CDR3 comprises 13 residues. CDR1 and CDR2 from the germline V gene are LNHDA and SQIVND (reference sequence). V lost 1 base and J lost 3, with 6 bases in between. CDR3 bases: TGTGCCAGTAGTATAGCTGGGGACACTGAAGCTTTCTTT. This translates into CASSIAGDTEAFF.

Many counts were recorded for this clonotype. This chain joins TRBV20-1 and TRBJ2-1; the D gene is possibly TRBD1 (5 bases). V dropped 0 bases and J dropped 9 bases, with 15 bases sitting between them. The CDR3 is 14 residues long. The germline V gene has CDR1 DFQATT and CDR2 SNEGSKA (reference sequence). The CDR3 DNA is TGCAGTGCTAGAGATGCCAGGGATTCGAGTGAGCAGTTCTTC. This codes for CSARDARDSSEQFF.

This clonotype was recorded at least ten times. The chain is built from TRBV10-3 and TRBJ2-1; no clear D gene. V was clipped by 6 bases and J by 0 bases, with 15 bases between them. In germline, CDR1 is ENHRY, CDR2 SYGVKD. CDR3 length: 16 amino acids. CDR3 protein: CAIRETSASSYNEQFF. The CDR3, as DNA: TGTGCCATCAGAGAAACAAGCGCGAGCTCCTACAATGAGCAGTTCTTC.

Points on this clonotype: The junction departs from the called germline gene at one end, perhaps through a read error. The genes are TRBV7-7 and TRBJ2-1, with TRBD2 matching over 11 bases. This CDR3 spans 14 amino acids. The germline CDR1 and CDR2 sequences are SSHAT and FNYEAQ (reference sequence). CDR3 in DNA: TGTGCTAGCAGCCGCCCGACTAGCGGGAAAAAGCAGTTCTTC. Its translation: CASSRPTSGKKQFF.

The genes are TRBV29-1 and TRBJ1-2; 7 bases fit TRBD1. After removal of 5 bases from V and 5 bases from J, the junction contained 5 bases not matched to a gene. Germline V gene lookup returns CDR1 SQVTM and CDR2 ANQGSEA. This CDR3 contains 12 residues. The CDR3 nucleotides are TGCAGCGTTCCGGGACAGATATATGGCTACACCTTC. Protein sequence: CSVPGQIYGYTF.

Worth noting for this clonotype: Likely a read error: the CDR3 ends without its conserved phenylalanine or tryptophan. V gene TRBV11-2 combines with J gene TRBJ2-1; 13 nucleotides match TRBD2. The closer fit of TRBJ2-7 to the DNA end suggests the J call may be wrong. CDR1 and CDR2 from the germline V gene are SGHAT and FQNNGV. The CDR3 has 15 amino acids. CDR3 sequence (DNA): TGTGCCAGCAGCTTGGGACTAGCGGGGATCAATGAGCAGTACCTC. It specifies CASSLGLAGINEQYL.

V gene TRBV19 combines with J gene TRBJ2-7; 12 nucleotides align to TRBD1. V shed 6 bases and J 3 bases; nucleotides not matched to a gene: 6. The CDR3 has 15 amino acids. The germline V gene encodes CDR1 LNHDA and CDR2 SQIVND (reference sequence). The CDR3 DNA is TGTGCCAGTAGCCCCGGGACAGGGGGCAACTACGAGCAGTACTTC. It codes for CASSPGTGGNYEQYF.

Many counts were recorded for this clonotype. The V gene is TRBV6-6, the J gene TRBJ1-1, with TRBD1 matching over 11 bases. V lost 2 bases to trimming and J lost 9 bases; unmatched junction nucleotides: 8. The CDR3 covers 15 residues. CDR1 is MNHNY, CDR2 SVGAGI, per germline (reference sequence). CDR3 region: CASSYEGQGEEKAFF. CDR3 coding DNA: TGTGCCAGCAGTTACGAGGGACAGGGGGAAGAGAAAGCTTTCTTT.

At least ten counts were recorded for this clonotype. This chain connects TRBV3-1 to TRBJ1-6; D gene uncertain. CDR1 is LGHDT, CDR2 YNNKEL, per germline (reference sequence). V was cut by 4 bases and J by 3 bases, with 7 bases left in between. CDR3 length equals 14 residues. CDR3 sequence reads: CASSPDGYNSPLHF. For the CDR3, the DNA is TGTGCCAGCAGCCCCGACGGCTATAATTCACCCCTCCACTTT.

This clonotype appeared many times. This chain uses TRBV12-3 or TRBV12-4 with TRBJ2-7; D is tentatively TRBD1 or TRBD2 (5 bases each). The V end lost 5 bases, the J end lost 3 bases, and 20 bases lay between the germline ends. This CDR3 region has 16 residues. CDR3: CASSPPGRAGLYEQYF. The CDR3 DNA reads TGTGCCAGCAGTCCCCCGGGCAGGGCGGGCCTCTACGAGCAGTACTTC.

The genes are TRBV11-2 and TRBJ2-3; TRBD2 aligns across 14 bases. With 4 bases clipped from V and 6 bases from J, the junction kept 6 bases outside the gene matches. CDR3 length: 16 amino acids. Per germline, CDR1 SGHAT and CDR2 FQNNGV. The CDR3 DNA sequence: TGTGCCAGCAGCTCGTGGACTAGCGGGGGGTGGGATACGCAGTATTTT. It specifies CASSSWTSGGWDTQYF.

This rearrangement joins TRBV29-1 to TRBJ1-1; TRBD1 might be the D (5 bases). Germline-derived CDR1 and CDR2 are SQVTM and ANQGSEA. The CDR3 totals 14 residues. The CDR3 protein is CSPWGRESSTEAFF. CDR3 DNA sequence: TGCTCTCCTTGGGGCCGGGAATCGTCCACTGAAGCTTTCTTT.

This clonotype was counted at least ten times. The chain has TRBV7-6 and TRBJ1-3, with unresolved D. The CDR3 is 15 amino acids. The V end lost 2 bases, the J end lost 0 bases, and 8 bases lay between the germline ends. CDR1 and CDR2 (germline): SGHVS, FNYEAQ. The CDR3 spells CASSLSSGSGNTIYF. In DNA form, the CDR3 reads TGTGCCAGCAGCTTATCCAGTGGCTCTGGAAACACCATATATTTT.

Many counts were recorded for this clonotype. The rearrangement uses TRBV20-1 and TRBJ2-3; unclear D gene. Germline V CDR1 and CDR2: DFQATT, SNEGSKA (reference sequence). This CDR3 comprises 13 residues. The V and J ends lost 4 bases and 2 bases respectively, with 10 bases between them. Here the CDR3 reads CSATRATTDTQYF. The CDR3 nucleotides are TGCAGTGCTACCCGGGCCACCACAGATACGCAGTATTTT.

The CDR3 DNA reads as TGTGCCAGCGGGGGAAATGAGCAGTTCTTC. Translated: CASGGNEQFF. The chain recombines TRBV13 with TRBJ2-1, with D perhaps TRBD1 or TRBD2 (5 bases each). V lost 8 bases and J 7 bases, leaving 6 bases between the germline ends. CDR1 is PRHDT, CDR2 FYEKMQ, per germline (reference sequence). The CDR3 is 10 amino acids.

This clonotype occurred many times. The V gene is TRBV28, the J gene TRBJ2-3; perhaps TRBD2 as D (6 bases). The CDR3 runs to 13 residues. In germline, CDR1 is MDHEN, CDR2 SYDVKM. Trimming shortened V by 3 bases and J by 7 bases, and 11 bases separated the two germline ends. CDR3 bases: TGTGCCAGCAGTTTCGGGGGAAGCTATACGCAGTATTTT. Translating it yields CASSFGGSYTQYF.

This clonotype was seen many times. The V and J genes are TRBV3-1 and TRBJ2-1, with TRBD2 matching 13 bases. The CDR3 loop spans 15 amino acids. In germline, CDR1 is LGHDT, CDR2 YNNKEL (reference sequence). The V segment lost 4 bases and the J segment 4 bases; nucleotides outside the gene matches: 1. CDR3 bases: TGTGCCAGCAGCCTGACTAGCGGGAGGTACAATGAGCAGTTCTTC. Translated: CASSLTSGRYNEQFF.

This clonotype was detected ten times or more. The chain links TRBV2 to TRBJ1-1; D gene ambiguous. The CDR3 extends over 14 amino acids. CDR1 is SNHLY, CDR2 FYNNEI, per germline. V was trimmed by 5 bases and J by 5 bases, leaving 15 bases between them. The CDR3 sequence is CASSSSGGGTEAFF. CDR3 DNA: TGTGCCAGCAGTTCCTCGGGAGGAGGAACTGAAGCTTTCTTT.

This clonotype was seen at least ten times. The J gene is TRBJ2-2, the V gene TRBV5-6, with D perhaps given as TRBD1 or TRBD2 (5 bases each). Germline CDR1 and CDR2: SGHDT and YYEEEE. V gave up 4 bases and J gave up 6 bases, with 16 bases separating them. This CDR3 contains 15 residues. CDR3 coding DNA: TGTGCCAGCAGCGTCCGTCTTAGGGGACCCGGGGAGCTGTTTTTT. Translated, it gives CASSVRLRGPGELFF. Variable domain in full (rest from reference TRBV5-6 and TRBJ2-2): DAGVTQSPTHLIKTRGQQVTLRCSPKSGHDTVSWYQQALGQGPQFIFQYYEEEERQRGNFPDRFSGHQFPNYSSELNVNALLLGDSALYLCASSVRLRGPGELFFGEGSRLTVL.

The CDR3 coding sequence is TGCAGTGCTAGGTCATTAGCGGGAACGAGAGGAAATATGGAGACCCAGTACTTC. Its translation is CSARSLAGTRGNMETQYF. The rearrangement joins TRBV20-1 to TRBJ2-5; 8 bases line up with TRBD2. Germline lookup yields CDR1 DFQATT and CDR2 SNEGSKA (reference sequence). Unmatched junction bases numbered 20, after V lost 3 bases and J lost 5 bases. This CDR3 has 18 residues.

This clonotype was observed many times. The V call is TRBV19, the J call TRBJ1-5, with D unresolved. The V end lost 3 bases, the J end lost 4 bases, and 4 bases lay between the germline ends. Germline V gene lookup returns CDR1 LNHDA and CDR2 SQIVND (reference sequence). The length of the CDR3 is 12 residues. CDR3 region: CASSILNQPQHF. The CDR3, as DNA: TGTGCCAGTAGTATCCTAAATCAGCCCCAGCATTTT.

In this sample, this clonotype turned up many times. The chain links TRBV6-2 or TRBV6-3 to TRBJ2-3; D is unresolved. Looked up from germline, CDR1 is MNHEY and CDR2 is SVGEGT. CDR3 length equals 14 residues. V gave up 2 bases and J gave up 5 bases, with 11 bases separating them. CDR3 sequence reads: CASSYSRRGDTQYF. The CDR3 nucleotides read TGTGCCAGCAGTTACAGCAGGCGCGGAGATACGCAGTATTTT.

The table lists this clonotype with many counts. The chain has TRBV7-9 and TRBJ2-5; D is ambiguous. V lost 5 bases and J lost 4, with 11 bases in between. Looked up from germline, CDR1 is SEHNR and CDR2 is FQNEAQ (reference sequence). CDR3 length: 13 residues. The CDR3, as DNA: TGTGCCAGCAGCGCCCTATTGGGAGAGACCCAGTACTTC. It is translated as CASSALLGETQYF.

This clonotype was seen at least ten times. The chain links TRBV6-1 to TRBJ2-6; TRBD1 aligns across 10 bases. With 6 bases clipped from V and 0 bases from J, the junction kept 11 bases outside the gene matches. Germline V gene sequence: CDR1 MNHNS, CDR2 SASEGT. The CDR3 contains 19 residues. CDR3 sequence: CASSSSSGQGISGANVLTF. The CDR3 nucleotides read TGTGCCAGCAGCTCCTCCTCGGGACAGGGGATCTCTGGGGCCAACGTCCTGACTTTC.

This clonotype was counted at least ten times. The chain links TRBV20-1 to TRBJ1-6, with a tentative D call TRBD1 (6 bases). V was cut by 3 bases and J by 5 bases, with 20 bases left in between. Germline CDR1 is DFQATT and CDR2 is SNEGSKA (reference sequence). The CDR3 spans 17 residues. CDR3 bases: TGCAGTGCTAGCGACAAGGAACAGGGTATAGATAATTCACCCCTCCACTTT. The encoded protein is CSASDKEQGIDNSPLHF.